Listed below are T cell receptor beta chains from one sample, sequenced in a study of T cell responses to AZD1222 COVID-19 vaccine. Measured with immunoSEQ multiplex PCR; TCRdb has only the in-frame clones, and not every one. The data show under 30,000 clones, with roughly nine tenths seen just once and 6.5% to 10% held by the top ten. The sequencing here drew on peripheral blood, taken 28 days after the second AZD1222 dose. The origin of the receptors is an adult who received the AZD1222 COVID-19 vaccine. Both conserved end residues are part of each CDR3. A D gene is named only where the DNA matches it firmly. Size values are once, few and many counts, or a class for expanded clones, and some rows have none.

j_gene: TRBJ1-5; v_gene: TRBV7-2; d_gene: TRBD1; abundance: .; CDR3aa: CASSQSLGGQGNQPQHF; CDR3nt: TGTGCCAGCAGCCAGTCGTTAGGGGGACAGGGCAATCAGCCCCAGCATTTT
j_gene: TRBJ2-1; v_gene: TRBV18; d_gene: TRBD2; abundance: few; CDR3aa: CASSPSSGGWNEQFF; CDR3nt: TGTGCCAGCTCACCAAGTAGCGGGGGATGGAATGAGCAGTTCTTC
j_gene: TRBJ1-1; v_gene: TRBV7-9; d_gene: TRBD1; abundance: .; CDR3aa: CASSLGQGETEAFF; CDR3nt: TGTGCCAGCAGCCTGGGACAGGGCGAAACTGAAGCTTTCTTT
j_gene: TRBJ2-3; v_gene: TRBV5-1; d_gene: TRBD2; abundance: .; CDR3aa: CASSQAGGTADTQYF; CDR3nt: TGCGCCAGCAGCCAAGCGGGGGGTACCGCAGATACGCAGTATTTT
j_gene: TRBJ2-1; v_gene: TRBV14; d_gene: TRBD1; abundance: .; CDR3aa: CASSPGWGTGTNEQFF; CDR3nt: TGTGCCAGCAGCCCCGGTTGGGGGACAGGGACAAATGAGCAGTTCTTC
j_gene: TRBJ2-7; v_gene: TRBV28; d_gene: TRBD2; abundance: .; CDR3aa: CASIGGSSYEQYF; CDR3nt: TGTGCCAGCATCGGCGGGAGCTCCTACGAGCAGTACTTC
j_gene: TRBJ1-3; v_gene: TRBV5-6; d_gene: .; abundance: few; CDR3aa: CASSSPIVSGNTIYF; CDR3nt: TGTGCCAGCAGCTCGCCGATAGTCTCTGGAAACACCATATATTTT
j_gene: TRBJ2-3; v_gene: TRBV7-8; d_gene: .; abundance: few; CDR3aa: CASSSSRRMGTDTQYF; CDR3nt: TGTGCCAGCAGCTCCTCCCGTAGGATGGGCACAGATACGCAGTATTTT
j_gene: TRBJ1-3; v_gene: TRBV19; d_gene: .; abundance: .; CDR3aa: CASSPRTDSGNTIYF; CDR3nt: TGTGCCAGTAGTCCGCGGACAGACTCTGGAAACACCATATATTTT
j_gene: TRBJ1-5; v_gene: TRBV10-3; d_gene: TRBD1; abundance: .; CDR3aa: CAIRGQGSQPQHF; CDR3nt: TGTGCCATCAGGGGACAGGGAAGCCAGCCCCAGCATTTT
j_gene: TRBJ1-6; v_gene: TRBV28; d_gene: TRBD1; abundance: .; CDR3aa: CASSFGPGGQGGFSPLHF; CDR3nt: TGTGCCAGCAGTTTTGGGCCCGGGGGGCAGGGGGGTTTTTCACCCCTCCACTTT
j_gene: TRBJ1-2; v_gene: TRBV6-1; d_gene: .; abundance: .; CDR3aa: CASSERGTPTGYGYTF; CDR3nt: TGTGCCAGCAGTGAACGCGGGACTCCTACGGGCTATGGCTACACCTTC
j_gene: TRBJ1-1; v_gene: TRBV19; d_gene: .; abundance: few; CDR3aa: CASTPWGNTEAFF; CDR3nt: TGTGCCAGTACCCCATGGGGGAACACTGAAGCTTTCTTT
j_gene: TRBJ2-5; v_gene: TRBV2; d_gene: TRBD2; abundance: .; CDR3aa: CASSVRGSGGQTQYF; CDR3nt: TGTGCCAGCAGTGTCCGCGGAAGCGGGGGGCAAACCCAGTACTTC
j_gene: TRBJ1-4; v_gene: TRBV7-2; d_gene: .; abundance: few; CDR3aa: CASSRVIRAYATNEKLFF; CDR3nt: TGTGCCAGCAGCCGTGTAATAAGGGCATATGCAACTAATGAAAAACTGTTTTTT
j_gene: TRBJ1-1; v_gene: TRBV7-3; d_gene: .; abundance: .; CDR3aa: CASSFGLDTEAFF; CDR3nt: TGTGCCAGCAGCTTCGGGTTGGACACTGAAGCTTTCTTT